Listed below are T cell receptor beta chains from one sample, sequenced in a study of blood T cell repertoires in COVID-19. The method was immunoSEQ multiplex PCR; TCRdb's version includes in-frame clones alone and lacks a portion of them. The top ten clones hold less than 2% of a sample with under 150,000 clones, roughly 80% of them seen once. The sample consisted of peripheral blood. The receptors derive from a man aged 50 or older with acute or convalescent COVID-19. CDR3s leave out the opening cysteine and the closing phenylalanine or tryptophan.

j_call v_call cdr3_aa
TRBJ1-3 TRBV5-4 ASSLQGISGNTIY
TRBJ1-3 TRBV3-1/TRBV3-2 ASSQLQNTIY
TRBJ1-4 TRBV2 ASSDWQGGEKLF
TRBJ1-2 TRBV6-6 ASSPFGGAGGYT
TRBJ1-2 TRBV5-4 ASGEQGKGGYT
TRBJ1-6 TRBV19 ASRNKRPNSPLH
TRBJ1-2 TRBV5-1 ASSLASGVNPRGYT
TRBJ2-3 TRBV5-1 ASTSGAGEADTQY
TRBJ2-7 TRBV5-5 ASSLKTGISSYEQY
TRBJ1-5 TRBV6-1 ASSDSGQNRNQPQH
TRBJ1-3 TRBV6-6 ASSSQARSGNTIY
TRBJ1-4 TRBV10-3 ATEGDRGEKLF
TRBJ2-7 TRBV6-4 ASSLLKRGLSYEQY
TRBJ1-2 TRBV3-1/TRBV3-2 ASRPRDRGDGYT